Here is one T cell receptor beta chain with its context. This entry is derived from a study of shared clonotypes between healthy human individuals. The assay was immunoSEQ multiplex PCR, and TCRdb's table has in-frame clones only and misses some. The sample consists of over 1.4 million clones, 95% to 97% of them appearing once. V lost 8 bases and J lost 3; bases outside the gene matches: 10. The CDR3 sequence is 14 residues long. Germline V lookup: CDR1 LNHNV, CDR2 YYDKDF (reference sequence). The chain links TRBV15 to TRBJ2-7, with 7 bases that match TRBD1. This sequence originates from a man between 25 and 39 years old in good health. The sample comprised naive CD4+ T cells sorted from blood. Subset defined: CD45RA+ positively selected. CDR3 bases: TGTGCCACCCGGTTAAGAGGGGGCGGCTACGAGCAGTACTTC. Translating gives CATRLRGGGYEQYF. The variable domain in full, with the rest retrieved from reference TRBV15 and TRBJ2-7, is DAMVIQNPRYQVTQFGKPVTLSCSQTLNHNVMYWYQQKSSQAPKLLFHYYDKDFNNEADTPDNFQSRRPNTSFCFLDIRSPGLGDTAMYLCATRLRGGGYEQYFGPGTRLTVT.